The entry below gives a single TCR beta chain sequence along with its context. This clone has a handful of counts. This clone's antigen is unknown. No much larger clone exists at a distance of one base, and base qualities are not known. The sample originates from a study of cytomegalovirus exposure and HLA in healthy donors (dated by TCRdb to the late 2010s). General notes on the study: In an earlier analysis of roughly 500 of the donors, 250 to 350 Gb of sequence data and some 100 million unique TCR beta sequences from about 190 million T cells were reported. To decide whether each TCR beta V gene segment behaved as functional or pseudogenic, an earlier analysis of fewer than 750 of the donors relied on high-throughput TCR beta sequencing. Of the 398 genotyped donors, roughly 85% fell in the genetic ancestry cluster associated with self-reported Caucasian donors. A later analysis re-examined previously published TCR beta repertoires from just over 650 donors and added high-resolution HLA genotyping to investigate patterns of TCR occurrence. Every repertoire in the discovery cohort had been generated on one and the same sequencing platform. Rather than drawing on any new phenotypic data, the later analysis identified candidate immune exposures from TCR beta sequences and the way those sequences occurred across donors. On average, 235,054 unique TCR beta nucleotide sequences were sequenced per donor among about 400 genotyped donors of the cohort, with about 19% of those sequences being non-productive. A separate validation cohort of some 130 different subjects was used in addition to the roughly 670-subject first cohort. A handful of DR-DQ haplotypes were handled as single units for association and clustering because linkage in the cohort was strong. In a later genetic analysis, genome-wide SNP genotypes for about three fifths of the roughly 670 donors were used, and that subset was treated as a discovery cohort. The study aimed to test whether cataloging public T cell receptors could reveal signatures of past pathogen exposure. The number of typed donors differed by locus: roughly 620-640 for A, B, C, DRB1 and DQB1; about 520 for DQA1; over 600 for DPA1; and around 450 for DPB1. High-throughput TCR immunosequencing, statistical association of individual TCRs with disease status, and machine learning were combined to predict cytomegalovirus infection status. An early release covering about 600 HLA-typed donors comprised 250 to 350 gigabases of sequencing data and roughly 86 million unique TCR sequences. The study used immunosequencing to profile the T cell repertoires of around 600 subjects and linked those repertoires to cytomegalovirus serostatus. Donor age, sex, ethnicity and CMV serostatus were compiled together with the repertoire data. HLA typing covered class I and class II loci at four-digit resolution. What the authors observed across the whole study: A later genetic analysis reported fewer N-insertions in productive TCRs among donors in an Asian-associated ancestry cluster than the approximately 700-donor mean. The authors suggested that the approach could potentially be generalized to other disease states and immunological phenotypes. While some public TCRs were present in many individuals, most TCR sequences turned up only very rarely across donors. The earlier analysis of around 600 of the donors excluded fewer than 20 rarely observed V segments, including chromosome 9 orphons, because counts were too low. Only TCR beta chains were sequenced in this cohort, and the absence of alpha or paired-chain data limited detectable features. HLA typing was unavailable for some donors at each locus, so association tests used only the typed subset. In both the original and validation cohorts, the classifier was reported to diagnose cytomegalovirus status with high specificity and sensitivity. When HLA alleles, especially DR and DQ, strongly co-occurred, TCR associations were difficult to assign to individual alleles. Several of the top co-occurrence clusters appeared to be linked to parvovirus B19, influenza, CMV and Epstein-Barr virus, according to a later analysis. A further reported finding was that TCR beta sequences accurately predicted the HLA-A and HLA-B alleles for most subjects in the first cohort. A group of highly shared sequence variants was considered likely to be a technical artifact of the sequencing pipeline. A later analysis found that TCR association rates varied across HLA loci, with DRB1 alleles showing the most associated TCRs and HLA-C alleles the fewest. A total of fewer than 200 TCR beta chains were listed by the study as associated with cytomegalovirus. V-gene and J-gene trimming of TCR beta chains was associated with a missense DCLRE1C variant in a later genetic analysis, and the association was replicated in an independent cohort. Broadly in line with IMGT annotations, most TCR beta V segments showed up in productive rearrangements about 87% or about 30% of the time in an earlier analysis of 450 to 750 of the donors. Correlated functional status among segregating V segments might reflect linkage disequilibrium, but an unknown experimental factor could not be ruled out. The only immune exposure information available for the cohort was CMV serostatus. At a false discovery rate of 0.05, a later analysis linked some 17,000 TCR beta sequences to specific HLA alleles. Roughly uniform sequencing depth across donors was assumed in presence/absence analyses, although this assumption may not hold. According to a later analysis, most CMV-associated TCR beta chains appeared to be HLA-restricted, and the HLA associations seemed to be driven largely by CMV exposure. A few of the identified cytomegalovirus-associated TCR beta chains were confirmed in vitro to be specific for cytomegalovirus antigens. In a later analysis, HLA-associated TCR beta chains were found to be more clonally expanded and to have lower generation probabilities than equally common non-associated chains.

The library was made by the immunoSEQ multiplex PCR assay. The multiplex PCR relied on a mix of 60 forward primers for TCR Vbeta segments and 13 reverse primers for TCR Jbeta segments. Amplification of the CDR3 region of rearranged TCR beta genes was performed with a multiplex PCR assay on genomic DNA. On the Illumina HiSeq System, the amplified TCR beta libraries were sequenced as 87-base-pair reads. The study's own analysis went as follows. In a later analysis, about 80 million unique TCR beta chains were counted across the 500 to 850 repertoires, and around 11 million of these chains were shared by at least two donors. To remove PCR and sequencing errors, raw reads were error-corrected and collapsed into unique sequences using a nearest-neighbor algorithm that merged closely related sequences. To assign V, D and J gene segments, CDR3 sequences were aligned to IMGT reference sequences. For a sequence to be retained, a match of at least six nucleotides to both a V gene segment and a J gene segment was required. A rearrangement was called productive if the CDR3 had no stop codons and remained in frame with V and J, and every other rearrangement was called non-productive. Following IMGT convention, CDR3 was defined as the stretch from the second conserved V-encoded cysteine to the conserved J-encoded phenylalanine. The earlier analysis of 550 to 650 of the donors excluded any sequence lacking an unambiguous match to a single V gene segment. An earlier analysis of 500 to 600 of the donors classified V segments as functional when productive rearrangements were above 56.7% and as segregating when the standard deviation between donors was above 5%. To diagnose cytomegalovirus status from the catalog of TCR beta chain sequences, a statistical classification framework was built. A later analysis assigned V and J genes by comparing TCR nucleotide sequences with IMGT/GENE-DB human TR gene sequences. The TCRdist pipeline was used in a later analysis to assign CDR3 sequences and most-parsimonious VDJ recombination scenarios. In a later analysis, each TCR beta chain was defined by its CDR3 amino acid sequence together with its V-gene family, and reads without a unique V-gene family were excluded. To address suspected cross-contamination and a sequencing artifact, a later analysis removed under 600 highly shared, low-generation-probability nucleotide sequences. A later analysis calculated a clonal expansion index for each public chain from normalized within-repertoire ranks of inferred template counts. In a later analysis, generation probabilities were computed with a VDJ recombination model fitted to out-of-frame rearrangements, and the resulting probabilities were checked against IGoR. A later analysis scored TCR-TCR, TCR-HLA and TCR-CMV co-occurrence with hypergeometric tests, applying a repertoire-size bias correction to TCR pairs. In a later analysis, false discovery rates were estimated by permuting HLA or CMV assignments 20 times. In a later analysis, co-occurring TCRs were grouped with DBSCAN, and TCRdist sequence similarity was added when clustering was performed within HLA-allele-positive subsets. Co-occurrence clustering excluded repertoires with fewer than 30,000 or more than 120,000 public chains, plus five with anomalous nucleotide sharing. TCRdb carries this immuneACCESS record with in-frame sequences only. Its versions omit some clonotypes, under half of them owing to an unresolved V gene in the studies checked, with the rest unexplained. V and J calls and clone size are copied from that table; D and trimming were computed from the DNA. This sample gives about 140,000 clones in total; 77% of them show up just once. The ten largest make up about 1.7% of the sample.

The cohort consisted of some 670 healthy bone marrow donors. Cohort members were all nominally healthy when sampled, although unrecorded immune exposures were likely present. The donor was CMV seronegative and belonged to the group of 352 seronegative cohort members. A peripheral blood sample was collected from each donor, and TCR beta sequencing was performed on peripheral blood mononuclear cells. Genomic DNA extraction from the blood cell samples was performed with the Qiagen DNeasy Blood Extraction Kit. Specimen: PBMCs. The TCR sequence derives from a female donor in good health and CMV-seronegative.

The DNA sequence is TGTGCCAGCAGCTTAGTTTCGGAAGCTTTCTTT. This codes for CASSLVSEAFF. The chain joins TRBV7-9 to TRBJ1-1, with the D gene uncertain. The CDR3 runs 11 amino acids, cysteine and phenylalanine included. Only the CDR3 portion is preserved as DNA: 33 bases, with reading frame beginning at the first base. CDR1 and CDR2, looked up from the germline V gene (reference sequence), are SEHNR and FQNEAQ. V drops 1 base and J drops 8 bases, leaving 5 bases in between.